This T cell receptor beta chain is from a study of post-analysis software for immune sequencing data. Study as a whole: The study covered relapsing-remitting, secondary progressive and progressive-relapsing courses of multiple sclerosis. Whole-study findings and limits: Samples prepared in the same batch strongly co-clustered by F measure. Elevated frequency relative to controls characterized roughly five TRBV segments in patients, TRBV5-6, TRBV5-1 and TRBV20-1 among them.

Each TCR beta cDNA library carried unique molecular identifiers. MiXCR, applied by TCRdb to the PCR reads, yields one record per CDR3 protein. This sample has around 700,000 distinct CDR3 sequences, with 55% to 60% found just once. Concerning this clonotype: Its specificity is unknown.

Germline lookup yields CDR1 MGHDK and CDR2 SYGVNS. V lost 5 bases to trimming and J lost 3 bases, with 10 bases between them. The CDR3 has 13 residues. The chain has TRBV25-1 and TRBJ1-2, with D uncertain. Material: blood. This receptor was obtained from a girl aged 2 to 10 with multiple sclerosis. This chain's CDR3 is CASSLGNDYGYTF. CDR3 DNA sequence: TGTGCCAGCAGTCTGGGTAACGACTATGGCTACACCTTC.